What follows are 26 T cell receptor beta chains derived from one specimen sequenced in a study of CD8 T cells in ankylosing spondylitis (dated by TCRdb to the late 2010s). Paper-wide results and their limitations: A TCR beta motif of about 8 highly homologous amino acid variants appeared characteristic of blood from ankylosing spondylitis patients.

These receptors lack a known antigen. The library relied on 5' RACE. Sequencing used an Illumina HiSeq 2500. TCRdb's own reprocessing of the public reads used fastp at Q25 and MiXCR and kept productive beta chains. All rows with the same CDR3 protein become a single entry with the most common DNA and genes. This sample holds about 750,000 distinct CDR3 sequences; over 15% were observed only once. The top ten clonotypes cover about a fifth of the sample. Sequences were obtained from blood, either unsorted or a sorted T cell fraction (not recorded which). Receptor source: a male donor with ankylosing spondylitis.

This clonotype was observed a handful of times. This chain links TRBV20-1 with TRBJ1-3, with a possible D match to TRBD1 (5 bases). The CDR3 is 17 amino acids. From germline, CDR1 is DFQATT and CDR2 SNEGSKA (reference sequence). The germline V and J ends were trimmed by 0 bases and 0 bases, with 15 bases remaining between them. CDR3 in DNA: TGCAGTGCTAGAGATCTTGGGGGGGATAGCTCTGGAAACACCATATATTTT. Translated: CSARDLGGDSSGNTIYF.

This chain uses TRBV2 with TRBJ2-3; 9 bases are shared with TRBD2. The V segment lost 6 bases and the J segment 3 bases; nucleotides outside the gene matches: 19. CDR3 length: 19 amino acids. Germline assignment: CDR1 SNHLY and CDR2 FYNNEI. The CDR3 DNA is TGTGCCAGCAGCCGAATTAGCGGGAGAACTGCCGGGCGGACAGATACGCAGTATTTT. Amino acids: CASSRISGRTAGRTDTQYF.

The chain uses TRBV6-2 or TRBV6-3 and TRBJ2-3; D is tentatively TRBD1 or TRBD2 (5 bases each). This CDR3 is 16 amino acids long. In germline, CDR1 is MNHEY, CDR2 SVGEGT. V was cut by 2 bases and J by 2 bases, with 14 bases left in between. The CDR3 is CASSYGDWDLTDTQYF. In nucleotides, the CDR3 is TGTGCCAGCAGTTACGGCGACTGGGACCTCACAGATACGCAGTATTTT.

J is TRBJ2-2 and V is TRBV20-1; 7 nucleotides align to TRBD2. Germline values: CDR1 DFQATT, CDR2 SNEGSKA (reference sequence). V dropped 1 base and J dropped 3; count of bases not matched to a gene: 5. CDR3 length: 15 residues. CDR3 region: CSARGPSGYTGELFF. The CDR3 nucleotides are TGCAGTGCTAGAGGTCCTAGCGGTTACACCGGGGAGCTGTTTTTT.

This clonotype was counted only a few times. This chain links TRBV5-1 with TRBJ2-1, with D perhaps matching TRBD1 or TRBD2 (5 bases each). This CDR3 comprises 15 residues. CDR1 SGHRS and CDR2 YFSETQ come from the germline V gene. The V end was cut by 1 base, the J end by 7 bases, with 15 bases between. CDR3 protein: CASSLNGGLGNEQFF. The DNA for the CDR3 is TGCGCCAGCAGCTTGAATGGGGGTTTGGGGAATGAGCAGTTCTTC.

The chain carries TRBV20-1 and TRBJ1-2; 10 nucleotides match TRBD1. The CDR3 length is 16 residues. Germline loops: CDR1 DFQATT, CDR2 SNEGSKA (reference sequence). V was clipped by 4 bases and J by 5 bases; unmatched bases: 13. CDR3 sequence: CSAKNPDRGAGYGYTF. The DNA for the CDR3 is TGCAGTGCTAAAAACCCGGACAGGGGGGCGGGGTATGGCTACACCTTC.

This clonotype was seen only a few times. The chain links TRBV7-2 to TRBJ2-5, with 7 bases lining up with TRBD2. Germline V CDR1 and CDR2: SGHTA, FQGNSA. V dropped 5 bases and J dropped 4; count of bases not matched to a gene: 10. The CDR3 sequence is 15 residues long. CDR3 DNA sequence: TGTGCCAGCAGCCATAGGGGTCGCGGGGGAGAGACCCAGTACTTC. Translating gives CASSHRGRGGETQYF. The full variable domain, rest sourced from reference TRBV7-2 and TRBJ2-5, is GAGVSQSPSNKVTEKGKDVELRCDPISGHTALYWYRQSLGQGLEFLIYFQGNSAPDKSGLPSDRFSAERTGGSVSTLTIQRTQQEDSAVYLCASSHRGRGGETQYFGPGTRLLVL.

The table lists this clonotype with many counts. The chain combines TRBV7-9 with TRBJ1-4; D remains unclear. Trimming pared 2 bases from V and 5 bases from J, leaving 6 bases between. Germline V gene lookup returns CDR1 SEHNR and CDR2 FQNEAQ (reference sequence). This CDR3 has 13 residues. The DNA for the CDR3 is TGTGCCAGCAGCTTATACCAGAATGAAAAACTGTTTTTT. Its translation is CASSLYQNEKLFF.

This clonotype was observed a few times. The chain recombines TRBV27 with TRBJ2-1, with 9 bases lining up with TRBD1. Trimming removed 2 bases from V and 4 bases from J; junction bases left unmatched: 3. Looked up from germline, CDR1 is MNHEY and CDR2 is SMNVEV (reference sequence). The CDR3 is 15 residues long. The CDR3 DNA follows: TGTGCCAGCAGTTTAGGGACAGGGCCGTACAATGAGCAGTTCTTC. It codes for CASSLGTGPYNEQFF.

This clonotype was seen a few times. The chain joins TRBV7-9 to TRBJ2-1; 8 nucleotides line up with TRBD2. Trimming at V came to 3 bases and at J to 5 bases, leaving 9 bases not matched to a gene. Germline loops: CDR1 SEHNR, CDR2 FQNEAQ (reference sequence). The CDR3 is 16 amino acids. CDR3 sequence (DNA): TGTGCCAGCAGCTTTGCCGGGACTAGGGGAGACAATGAGCAGTTCTTC. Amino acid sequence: CASSFAGTRGDNEQFF.

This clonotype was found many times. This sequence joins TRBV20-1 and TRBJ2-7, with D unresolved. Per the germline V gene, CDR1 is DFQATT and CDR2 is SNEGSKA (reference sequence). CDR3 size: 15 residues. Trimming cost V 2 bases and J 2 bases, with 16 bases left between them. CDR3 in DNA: TGCAGTGCTAGATCAAGCCTCGGGTCCGCCTACGAGCAGTACTTC. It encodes CSARSSLGSAYEQYF.

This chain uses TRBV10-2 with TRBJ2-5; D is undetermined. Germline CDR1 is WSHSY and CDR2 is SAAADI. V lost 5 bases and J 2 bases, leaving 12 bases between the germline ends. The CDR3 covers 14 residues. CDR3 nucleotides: TGCGCCAGCAGTAGGACGGGCCTACAAGAGACCCAGTACTTC. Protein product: CASSRTGLQETQYF.

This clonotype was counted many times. The CDR3 coding sequence is TGTGCCAGCAGCCCCAAGGGAGGGGATACGCAGTATTTT. Translation gives CASSPKGGDTQYF. V gene TRBV3-1 combines with J gene TRBJ2-3; 7 bases fit TRBD2. The germline V gene encodes CDR1 LGHDT and CDR2 YNNKEL (reference sequence). Losses at the gene ends were 4 bases for V and 6 bases for J; bases not matched to a gene: 4. CDR3 length equals 13 residues.

The CDR3 region has the DNA TGCAGTGCCCCCCCCTTTCGGAGTAATGAAAAACTGTTTTTT. It codes for CSAPPFRSNEKLFF. The gene calls are TRBV20-1 and TRBJ1-4; D remains unclear. CDR1 and CDR2 from the germline V gene are DFQATT and SNEGSKA (reference sequence). CDR3 size: 14 residues. The V and J ends lost 6 bases and 4 bases respectively, with 15 bases between them.

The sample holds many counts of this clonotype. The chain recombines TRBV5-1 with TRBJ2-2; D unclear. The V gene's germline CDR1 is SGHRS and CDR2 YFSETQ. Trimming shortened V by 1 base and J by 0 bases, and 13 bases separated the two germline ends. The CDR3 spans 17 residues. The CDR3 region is CASSLSLIEANTGELFF. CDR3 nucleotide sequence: TGCGCCAGCAGCTTGTCCCTTATCGAAGCGAACACCGGGGAGCTGTTTTTT.

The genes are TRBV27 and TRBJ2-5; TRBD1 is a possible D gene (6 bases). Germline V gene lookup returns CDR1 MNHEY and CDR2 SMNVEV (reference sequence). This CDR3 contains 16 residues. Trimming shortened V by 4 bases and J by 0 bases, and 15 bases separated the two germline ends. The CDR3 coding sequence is TGTGCCAGCAGTTCCTTTGAGGGACACAACCAAGAGACCCAGTACTTC. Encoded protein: CASSSFEGHNQETQYF.

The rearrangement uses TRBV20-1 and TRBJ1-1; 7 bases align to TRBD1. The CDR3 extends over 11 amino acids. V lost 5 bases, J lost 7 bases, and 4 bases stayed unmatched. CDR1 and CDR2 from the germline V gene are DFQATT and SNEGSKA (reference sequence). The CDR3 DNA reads TGCAGTGCTGAGACAGGGATTGAAGCTTTCTTT. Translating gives CSAETGIEAFF.

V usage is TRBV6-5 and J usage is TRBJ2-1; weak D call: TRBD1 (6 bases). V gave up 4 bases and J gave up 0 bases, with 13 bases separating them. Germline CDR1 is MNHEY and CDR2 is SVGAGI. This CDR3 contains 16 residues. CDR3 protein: CASSSQGRSSYNEQFF. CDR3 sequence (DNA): TGTGCCAGCAGTTCCCAGGGGAGAAGCTCCTACAATGAGCAGTTCTTC.

The CDR3 reads CASSFGIVIELAGNEQFF. The CDR3 nucleotides read TGTGCCAGCAGCTTCGGAATCGTAATTGAACTAGCGGGCAATGAGCAGTTCTTC. The V and J genes are TRBV5-5 and TRBJ2-1; 9 bases agree with TRBD2. The germline CDR1 and CDR2 sequences are SGHKS and YYEKEE (reference sequence). The CDR3 consists of 18 residues. With 2 bases clipped from V and 6 bases from J, the junction kept 15 bases outside the gene matches.

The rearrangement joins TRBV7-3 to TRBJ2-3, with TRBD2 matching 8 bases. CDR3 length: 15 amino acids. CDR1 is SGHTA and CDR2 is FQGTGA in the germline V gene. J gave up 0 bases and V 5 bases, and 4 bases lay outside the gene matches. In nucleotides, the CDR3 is TGTGCCAGCAGCCCTAGCGGGTCTAGCACAGATACGCAGTATTTT. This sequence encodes CASSPSGSSTDTQYF.

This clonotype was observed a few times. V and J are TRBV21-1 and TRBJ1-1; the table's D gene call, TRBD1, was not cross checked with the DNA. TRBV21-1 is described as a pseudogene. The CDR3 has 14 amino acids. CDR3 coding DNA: TGTGCCAGCAGCACAAGGCAGGGGAAGGGTGAAGCTTTCTTT. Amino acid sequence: CASSTRQGKGEAFF.

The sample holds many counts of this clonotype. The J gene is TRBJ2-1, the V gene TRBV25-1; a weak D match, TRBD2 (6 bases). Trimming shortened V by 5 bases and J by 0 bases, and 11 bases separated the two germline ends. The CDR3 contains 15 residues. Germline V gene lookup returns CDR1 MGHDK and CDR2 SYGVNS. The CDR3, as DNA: TGTGCCAGCAGTAAAGTCGGGAGCTCCTACAATGAGCAGTTCTTC. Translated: CASSKVGSSYNEQFF.

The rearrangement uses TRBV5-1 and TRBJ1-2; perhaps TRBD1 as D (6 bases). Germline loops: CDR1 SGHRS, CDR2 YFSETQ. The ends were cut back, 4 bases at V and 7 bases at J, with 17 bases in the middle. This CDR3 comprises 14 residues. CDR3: CASSASEGGFGYTF. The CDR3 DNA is TGCGCCAGCAGCGCCTCCGAGGGGGGCTTTGGCTACACCTTC.

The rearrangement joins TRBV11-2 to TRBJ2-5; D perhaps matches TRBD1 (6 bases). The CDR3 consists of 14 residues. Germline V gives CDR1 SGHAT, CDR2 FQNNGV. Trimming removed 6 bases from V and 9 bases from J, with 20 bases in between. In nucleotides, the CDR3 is TGTGCCAGCAGACGAATCCGGGACACCCCGTCCCAGTACTTC. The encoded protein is CASRRIRDTPSQYF.

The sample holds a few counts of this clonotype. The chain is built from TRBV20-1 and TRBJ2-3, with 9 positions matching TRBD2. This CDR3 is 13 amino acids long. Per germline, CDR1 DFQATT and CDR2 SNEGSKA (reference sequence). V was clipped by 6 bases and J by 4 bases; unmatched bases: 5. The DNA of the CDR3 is TGCAGTGCCAATAGCGGGAGCGCAGATACGCAGTATTTT. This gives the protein CSANSGSADTQYF.

The CDR3 region is CASSSAGALSTDTQYF. CDR3 DNA sequence: TGTGCCAGCAGCTCGGCAGGGGCCCTGAGCACAGATACGCAGTATTTT. The chain is built from TRBV7-3 and TRBJ2-3; tentative D call: TRBD1 (6 bases). V was cut by 4 bases and J by 0 bases, with 14 bases left in between. CDR1 is SGHTA, CDR2 FQGTGA, per germline. This CDR3 spans 16 amino acids.